Following are 7 T cell receptor beta chains from one sample sequenced in a study of shared clonotypes between healthy human individuals. Clones were sequenced by immunoSEQ multiplex PCR, and TCRdb holds only the in-frame ones, with some missing. The sample comprises more than 900,000 clones, around 78% of which are singletons, and roughly 0.57% rests with the top ten. Sequenced: memory CD4+ T cells from PBMCs. The subset here: CD45RA-negative fraction. The receptors were gathered from a man between 18 and 29 years old in good health. Some clones in this sample may be carry-over from other donors' samples.

The chain has TRBV6-6 and TRBJ2-7, with TRBD2 identical over 10 bases. Germline CDR1 and CDR2: MNHNY and SVGAGI (reference sequence). J was trimmed by 4 bases and V by 5 bases; bases with no gene match: 5. The CDR3 runs 14 residues. CDR3 amino acids: CASSPPGLAYEQYF. The CDR3 DNA is TGTGCCAGCAGTCCACCGGGACTAGCGTACGAGCAGTACTTC.

The chain recombines TRBV27 with TRBJ2-7, with 14 bases that match TRBD2. V lost 5 bases, J lost 9 bases, and 15 bases stayed unmatched. Germline CDR1 MNHEY, CDR2 SMNVEV (reference sequence). CDR3 size: 17 residues. Written as DNA, the CDR3 is TGTGCCAGCAGTCTCCACGCGGGACTAGCGGGAGTTAATTGGCAGTACTTC. Its protein product is CASSLHAGLAGVNWQYF.

This clone was observed a single time. V usage is TRBV27 and J usage is TRBJ2-5; possibly TRBD2 for D (5 bases). The tail of the sequence fits TRBJ2-7 better, so the J call may be wrong. The germline V gene has CDR1 MNHEY and CDR2 SMNVEV (reference sequence). The CDR3 extends over 13 amino acids. The CDR3 nucleotides are TGTGCCAGCAGTCGGTTGGACTTCTACGAGCAGTACTTC. This encodes CASSRLDFYEQYF.

This clone came up many times. The chain uses TRBV2 and TRBJ2-6; D not certain. The length of the CDR3 is 14 residues. V was pared by 6 bases and J by 0 bases, with 6 bases between. Germline V gene lookup returns CDR1 SNHLY and CDR2 FYNNEI. This CDR3 reads CASSYYSGANVLTF. Here the CDR3 DNA reads TGTGCCAGCAGCTATTACTCTGGGGCCAACGTCCTGACTTTC. The variable domain in full, with the rest retrieved from reference TRBV2 and TRBJ2-6, is EPEVTQTPSHQVTQMGQEVILRCVPISNHLYFYWYRQILGQKVEFLVSFYNNEISEKSEIFDDQFSVERPDGSNFTLKIRSTKLEDSAMYFCASSYYSGANVLTFGAGSRLTVL.

This rearrangement joins TRBV2 to TRBJ2-1; possibly TRBD2 for D (6 bases). Germline assignment: CDR1 SNHLY and CDR2 FYNNEI. With 4 bases removed from V and 15 bases from J, the gap between germline ends came to 16 bases. CDR3 length: 12 amino acids. This CDR3 is CASSGERGLGFF. CDR3 nucleotides: TGTGCCAGCAGTGGAGAACGGGGGTTAGGGTTCTTC.

The chain couples TRBV2 to TRBJ1-1; D call uncertain. The germline gives CDR1 SNHLY, CDR2 FYNNEI. V was clipped by 4 bases and J by 0 bases, with 9 bases between them. CDR3 size: 14 residues. The CDR3 reads CASSVRGMNTEAFF. CDR3 DNA sequence: TGTGCCAGCAGTGTTCGAGGGATGAACACTGAAGCTTTCTTT.

The chain links TRBV30 to TRBJ2-2, with a weak D call TRBD1 (6 bases). Per germline, CDR1 GTSNPN and CDR2 SVGIG (reference sequence). V was shortened by 4 bases and J by 0 bases, with 12 bases between the two germline ends. The CDR3 length is 15 residues. For the CDR3, the DNA is TGTGCCTGGAATAGGGGACACGCGAACACCGGGGAGCTGTTTTTT. This gives the protein CAWNRGHANTGELFF.